This section outlines one T cell receptor (beta chain) sequence together with its context. The antigen remains unidentified. TCRdb used MiXCR to reprocess the 5' RACE reads, holding one entry per CDR3 protein. The sample gives over 600,000 distinct CDR3 sequences, 15% to 20% of which show up once; about 19% is in the top ten. The data derive from a study of CD8 T cells in ankylosing spondylitis. Study results and caveats: Disease-linked clones were CD8+ and relatively rare in peripheral blood. Some motif variants were previously reported in reactive arthritis synovial fluid and blood. Within ankylosing spondylitis blood, a TCR beta motif made up of eight highly homologous variants appeared to be characteristic.

Germline V gene sequence: CDR1 SEHNR, CDR2 FQNEAQ (reference sequence). The V end lost 5 bases, the J end lost 0 bases, and 12 bases lay between the germline ends. The CDR3 is 15 residues long. This clonotype was obtained from a male donor with ankylosing spondylitis. Sequencing used blood, either unsorted or a sorted T cell fraction (not recorded which). This sequence joins TRBV7-9 and TRBJ2-3, with D unclear. The CDR3 nucleotides are TGTGCCAGCAGCCCACCAGAGCCCAGCACAGATACGCAGTATTTT. Its protein is CASSPPEPSTDTQYF.